This TCR beta chain was profiled in a study of T cell changes during pregnancy in multiple sclerosis. This clone was picked up one time. Libraries were prepared by immunoSEQ multiplex PCR; TCRdb keeps only in-frame clonotypes and omits some of them. The sample gives approximately 51,000 clones, 93% of which show up once; 1.5% to 2% is in the top ten. Germline loops: CDR1 SGHRS, CDR2 YFSETQ. The CDR3 is made up of 14 amino acids. V lost 7 bases and J lost 1, with 9 bases in between. Source: peripheral blood, taken in the second trimester of pregnancy. The source of this sequence is a female donor with multiple sclerosis, enrolled in a pregnancy study. The chain is built from TRBV5-1 and TRBJ2-6; no firm D call. CDR3 residues: CASSPRSGANVLTF. CDR3 in DNA: TGCGCCAGCTCCCCGAGATCTGGGGCCAACGTCCTGACTTTC.